The entry below gives a single T cell receptor (beta chain) sequence along with its context. The data were obtained in a study of T cell responses to AZD1222 COVID-19 vaccine. Method: immunoSEQ multiplex PCR; TCRdb's copy keeps in-frame clones and lacks some. The sample yields approximately 150,000 clones, roughly 88% seen once. Trimming pared 6 bases from V and 0 bases from J, leaving 21 bases between. The CDR3 covers 19 residues. Germline lookup yields CDR1 MNHEY and CDR2 SVGEGT. The sequence was obtained from an adult who received the AZD1222 COVID-19 vaccine. The source material was peripheral blood, sampled 28 days after the second AZD1222 dose. The V call is TRBV6-2 or TRBV6-3, the J call TRBJ2-6; D is possibly TRBD1 (6 bases). CDR3 bases: TGTGCCAGCAGCTCCGAATCCCGGGACACCTTCTCTGGGGCCAACGTCCTGACTTTC. It translates to CASSSESRDTFSGANVLTF.